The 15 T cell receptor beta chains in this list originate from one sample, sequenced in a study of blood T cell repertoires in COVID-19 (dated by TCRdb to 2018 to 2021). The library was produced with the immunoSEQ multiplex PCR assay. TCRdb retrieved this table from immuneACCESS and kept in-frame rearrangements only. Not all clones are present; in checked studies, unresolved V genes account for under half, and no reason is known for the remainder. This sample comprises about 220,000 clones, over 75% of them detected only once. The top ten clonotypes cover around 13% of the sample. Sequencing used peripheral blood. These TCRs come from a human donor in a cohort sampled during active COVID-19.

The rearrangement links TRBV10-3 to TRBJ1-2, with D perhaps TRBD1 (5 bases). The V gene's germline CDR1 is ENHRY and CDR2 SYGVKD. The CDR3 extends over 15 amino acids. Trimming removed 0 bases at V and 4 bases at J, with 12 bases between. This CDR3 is CAISESGGRTYGYTF. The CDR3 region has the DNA TGTGCCATCAGTGAGTCGGGGGGGAGAACCTATGGCTACACCTTC.

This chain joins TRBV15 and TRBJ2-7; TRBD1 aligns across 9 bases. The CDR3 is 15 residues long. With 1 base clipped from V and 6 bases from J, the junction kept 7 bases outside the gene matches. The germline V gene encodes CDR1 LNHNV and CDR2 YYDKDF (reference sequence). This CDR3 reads CATSRVNRGRVEQYF. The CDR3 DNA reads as TGTGCCACCAGCAGAGTAAACAGGGGGCGGGTCGAGCAGTACTTC.

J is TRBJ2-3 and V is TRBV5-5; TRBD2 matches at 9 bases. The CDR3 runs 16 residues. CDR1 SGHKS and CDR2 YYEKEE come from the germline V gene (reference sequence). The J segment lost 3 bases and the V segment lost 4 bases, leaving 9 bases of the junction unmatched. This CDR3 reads CASSLRGLAETDTQYF. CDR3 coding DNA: TGTGCCAGCAGCCTAAGGGGACTAGCTGAGACAGATACGCAGTATTTT.

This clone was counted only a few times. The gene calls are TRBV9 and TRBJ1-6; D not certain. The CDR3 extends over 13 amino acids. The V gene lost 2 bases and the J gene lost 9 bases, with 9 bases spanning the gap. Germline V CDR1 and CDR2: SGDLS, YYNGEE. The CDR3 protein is CASSVQNGSPLHF. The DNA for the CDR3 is TGTGCCAGCAGCGTCCAAAACGGTTCACCCCTCCACTTT.

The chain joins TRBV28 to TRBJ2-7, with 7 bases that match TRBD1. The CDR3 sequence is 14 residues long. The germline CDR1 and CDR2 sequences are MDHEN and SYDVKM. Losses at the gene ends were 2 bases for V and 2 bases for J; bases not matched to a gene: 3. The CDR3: CASSLMGQTYEQYF. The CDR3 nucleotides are TGTGCCAGCAGTTTAATGGGACAGACCTACGAGCAGTACTTC.

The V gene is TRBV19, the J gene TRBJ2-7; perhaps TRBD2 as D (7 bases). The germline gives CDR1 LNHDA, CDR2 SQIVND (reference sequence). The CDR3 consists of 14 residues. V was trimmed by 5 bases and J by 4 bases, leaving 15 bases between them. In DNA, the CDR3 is TGTGCCAGTAGTTTAAGGGGGGGCACGTACGAGCAGTACTTC. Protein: CASSLRGGTYEQYF.

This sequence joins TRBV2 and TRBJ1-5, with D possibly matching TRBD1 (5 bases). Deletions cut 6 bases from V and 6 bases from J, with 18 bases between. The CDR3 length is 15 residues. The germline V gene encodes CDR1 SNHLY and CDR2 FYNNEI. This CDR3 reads CASSVGEWVSQPQHF. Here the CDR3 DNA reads TGTGCCAGCAGCGTAGGGGAATGGGTAAGTCAGCCCCAGCATTTT. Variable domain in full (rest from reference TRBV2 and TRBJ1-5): EPEVTQTPSHQVTQMGQEVILRCVPISNHLYFYWYRQILGQKVEFLVSFYNNEISEKSEIFDDQFSVERPDGSNFTLKIRSTKLEDSAMYFCASSVGEWVSQPQHFGDGTRLSIL.

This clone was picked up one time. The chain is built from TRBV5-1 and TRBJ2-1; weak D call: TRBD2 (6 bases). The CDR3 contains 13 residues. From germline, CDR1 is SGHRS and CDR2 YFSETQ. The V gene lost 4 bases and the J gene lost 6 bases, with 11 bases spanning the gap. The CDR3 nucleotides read TGCGCCAGCAGCATCGGACTAACCAATGAGCAGTTCTTC. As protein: CASSIGLTNEQFF.

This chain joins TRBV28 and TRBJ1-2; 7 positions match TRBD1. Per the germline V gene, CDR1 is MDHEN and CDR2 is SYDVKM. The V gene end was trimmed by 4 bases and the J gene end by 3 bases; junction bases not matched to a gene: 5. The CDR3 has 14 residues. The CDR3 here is CASSSGQDHYGYTF. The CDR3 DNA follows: TGTGCCAGCAGTTCTGGACAGGACCACTATGGCTACACCTTC.

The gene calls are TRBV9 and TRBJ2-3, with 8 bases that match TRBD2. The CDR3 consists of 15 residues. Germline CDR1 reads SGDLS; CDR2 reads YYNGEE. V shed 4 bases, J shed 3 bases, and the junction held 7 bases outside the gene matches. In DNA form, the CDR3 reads TGTGCCAGCAGCCGCACTAGCGGCACAACAGATACGCAGTATTTT. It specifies CASSRTSGTTDTQYF.

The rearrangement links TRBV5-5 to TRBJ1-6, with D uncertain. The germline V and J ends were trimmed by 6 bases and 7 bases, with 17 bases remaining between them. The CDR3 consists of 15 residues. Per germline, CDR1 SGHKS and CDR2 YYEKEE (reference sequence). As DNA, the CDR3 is TGTGCCAGCACCTCTGCCGGGAGATGGAATTCACCCCTCCACTTT. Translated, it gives CASTSAGRWNSPLHF.

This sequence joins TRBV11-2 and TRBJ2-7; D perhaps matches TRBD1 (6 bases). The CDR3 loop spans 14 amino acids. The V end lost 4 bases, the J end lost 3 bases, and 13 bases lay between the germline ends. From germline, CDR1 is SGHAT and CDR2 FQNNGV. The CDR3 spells CASSSSTGGYEQYF. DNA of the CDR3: TGTGCCAGCAGCTCTTCGACAGGAGGCTACGAGCAGTACTTC.

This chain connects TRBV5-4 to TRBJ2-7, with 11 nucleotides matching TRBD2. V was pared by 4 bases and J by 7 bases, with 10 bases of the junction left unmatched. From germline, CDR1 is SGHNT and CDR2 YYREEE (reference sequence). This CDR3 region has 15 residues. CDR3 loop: CASSAIAGGPDEQYF. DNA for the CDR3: TGTGCCAGCAGCGCCATAGCGGGGGGGCCGGATGAGCAGTACTTC.

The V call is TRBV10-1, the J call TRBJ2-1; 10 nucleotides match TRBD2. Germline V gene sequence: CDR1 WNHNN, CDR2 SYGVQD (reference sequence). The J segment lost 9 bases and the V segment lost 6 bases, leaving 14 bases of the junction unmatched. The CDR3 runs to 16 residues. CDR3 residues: CASSHGGSGRAAEQFF. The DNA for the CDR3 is TGCGCCAGCAGCCATGGGGGAAGCGGGAGGGCCGCTGAGCAGTTCTTC.

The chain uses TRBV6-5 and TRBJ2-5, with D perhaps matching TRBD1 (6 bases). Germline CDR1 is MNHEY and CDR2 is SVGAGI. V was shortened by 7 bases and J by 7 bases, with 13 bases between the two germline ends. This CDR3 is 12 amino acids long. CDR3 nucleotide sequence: TGTGCCAGCACCGACAGGTTGGGGACCCAGTACTTC. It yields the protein CASTDRLGTQYF.